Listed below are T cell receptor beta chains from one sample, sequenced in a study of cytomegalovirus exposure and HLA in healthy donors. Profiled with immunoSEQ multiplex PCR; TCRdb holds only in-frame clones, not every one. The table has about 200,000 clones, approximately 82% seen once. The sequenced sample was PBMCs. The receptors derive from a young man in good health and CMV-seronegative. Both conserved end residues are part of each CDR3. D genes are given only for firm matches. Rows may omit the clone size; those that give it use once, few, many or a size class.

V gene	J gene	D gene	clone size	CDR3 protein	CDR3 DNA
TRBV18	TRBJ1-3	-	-	CASSPEGRLYTIYF	TGTGCCAGCTCACCAGAGGGTCGCCTTTACACCATATATTTT
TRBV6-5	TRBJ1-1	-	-	CASSLEALVTEAFF	TGTGCCAGCAGTTTGGAGGCTTTAGTCACTGAAGCTTTCTTT
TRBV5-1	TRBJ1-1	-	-	CASSSWTERAEAFF	TGCGCCAGCAGCTCGTGGACAGAAAGGGCTGAAGCTTTCTTT
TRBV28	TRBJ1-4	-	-	CAIGSGYANEKLFF	TGTGCCATCGGGTCAGGGTACGCTAATGAAAAACTGTTTTTT
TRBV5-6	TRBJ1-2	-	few	CASSSAGTPRGYTF	TGTGCCAGCAGCTCGGCGGGGACCCCGAGGGGCTACACCTTC
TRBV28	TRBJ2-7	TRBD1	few	CASSLRDRESEQYF	TGTGCCAGCAGCCTCCGGGACAGGGAAAGCGAGCAGTACTTC
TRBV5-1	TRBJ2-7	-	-	CASSLESGGIYEQYF	TGCGCCAGCAGCTTGGAGTCAGGTGGAATCTACGAGCAGTACTTC
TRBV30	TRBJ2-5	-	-	CASDKLGVTQYF	TGTGCCTCCGATAAACTAGGCGTGACCCAGTACTTC
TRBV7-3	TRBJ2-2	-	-	CASSSGLTGELFF	TGTGCCAGCAGCTCCGGACTTACCGGGGAGCTGTTTTTT
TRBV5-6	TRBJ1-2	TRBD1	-	CASSFQGVEDGYTF	TGTGCCAGCAGCTTCCAGGGGGTAGAGGATGGCTACACCTTC
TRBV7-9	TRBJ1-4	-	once	CASSAPGSFNEKLFF	TGTGCCAGCAGCGCCCCAGGATCCTTTAATGAAAAACTGTTTTTT
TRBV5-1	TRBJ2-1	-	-	CASSSPQGLSSYNEQFF	TGCGCCAGCAGCTCACCCCAGGGGCTTTCCTCCTACAATGAGCAGTTCTTC
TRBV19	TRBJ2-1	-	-	CASSRIGGGLELNEQFF	TGTGCCAGTAGTAGGATAGGGGGGGGCCTCGAACTGAATGAGCAGTTCTTC
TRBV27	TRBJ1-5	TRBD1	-	CASRLQGLDSNQPQHF	TGTGCCAGCAGATTACAGGGGCTAGACTCTAATCAGCCCCAGCATTTT
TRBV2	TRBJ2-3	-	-	CASSSLAPLAKDTQYF	TGTGCCAGCAGTTCTCTAGCACCCCTCGCCAAAGATACGCAGTATTTT
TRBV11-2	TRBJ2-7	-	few	CASSLSRVETYEQYF	TGTGCCAGCAGCTTATCGCGGGTTGAGACCTACGAGCAGTACTTC
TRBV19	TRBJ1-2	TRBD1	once	CASTPTGSNYGYTF	TGTGCCAGTACTCCGACAGGGAGCAACTATGGCTACACCTTC
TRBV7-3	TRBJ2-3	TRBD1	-	CASSLGLPGQGADTQYF	TGTGCCAGCAGCTTAGGCTTGCCGGGACAGGGGGCGGATACGCAGTATTTT
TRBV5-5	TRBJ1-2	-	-	CASSLRQNYGYTF	TGTGCCAGCAGCTTGCGACAGAACTATGGCTACACCTTC